The 2 T cell receptor beta chains below all came from one sample that was sequenced in a study of technical replicates of blood from a few donors. Clones were read by immunoSEQ multiplex PCR, and TCRdb kept only the in-frame ones, dropping some. There are some 49,000 clones in the sample; around 90% occur only once, and about 4.3% lies in the top ten. Source material: PBMCs. These receptors were obtained from a human donor in good health. Some clones in this sample may be carry-over from other donors' samples.

V is TRBV6-5 and J is TRBJ1-5, with D possibly being TRBD1 (5 bases). This CDR3 contains 15 residues. Germline-derived CDR1 and CDR2 are MNHEY and SVGAGI. Trimming shortened V by 5 bases and J by 2 bases, and 13 bases separated the two germline ends. The CDR3 DNA sequence: TGTGCCAGCAGTCCCTCCTGGGGCGGCAATCAGCCCCAGCATTTT. This translates into CASSPSWGGNQPQHF.

For the CDR3, the DNA is TGTGCCAGCACTTTCGCCTACGAGCAGTACTTC. Its translation: CASTFAYEQYF. V usage is TRBV2 and J usage is TRBJ2-7; D remains ambiguous. The germline V and J ends were trimmed by 7 bases and 2 bases, with 6 bases remaining between them. Germline lookup yields CDR1 SNHLY and CDR2 FYNNEI. The CDR3 covers 11 residues.